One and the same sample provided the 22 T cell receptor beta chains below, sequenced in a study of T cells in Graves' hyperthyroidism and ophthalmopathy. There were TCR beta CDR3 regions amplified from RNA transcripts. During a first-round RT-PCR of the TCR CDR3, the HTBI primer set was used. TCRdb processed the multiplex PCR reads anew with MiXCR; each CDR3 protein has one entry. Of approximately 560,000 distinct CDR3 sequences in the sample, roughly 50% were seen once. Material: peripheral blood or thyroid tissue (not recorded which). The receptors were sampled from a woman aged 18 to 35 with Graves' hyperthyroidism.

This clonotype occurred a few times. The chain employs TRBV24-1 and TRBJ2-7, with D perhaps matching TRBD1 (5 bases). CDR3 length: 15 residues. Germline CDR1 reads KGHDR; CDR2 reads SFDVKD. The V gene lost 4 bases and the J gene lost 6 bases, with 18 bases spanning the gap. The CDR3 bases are TGTGCCACCAGTGACCCCACCGGACACCCGGGCGAGCAGTACTTC. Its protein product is CATSDPTGHPGEQYF.

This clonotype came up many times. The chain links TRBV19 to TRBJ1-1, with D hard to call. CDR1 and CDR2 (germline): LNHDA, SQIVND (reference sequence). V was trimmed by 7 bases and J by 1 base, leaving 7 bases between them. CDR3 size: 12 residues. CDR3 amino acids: CASIRENTEAFF. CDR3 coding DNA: TGTGCCAGTATACGGGAGAACACTGAAGCTTTCTTT. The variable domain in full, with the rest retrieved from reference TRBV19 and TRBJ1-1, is DGGITQSPKYLFRKEGQNVTLSCEQNLNHDAMYWYRQDPGQGLRLIYYSQIVNDFQKGDIAEGYSVSREKKESFPLTVTSAQKNPTAFYLCASIRENTEAFFGQGTRLTVV.

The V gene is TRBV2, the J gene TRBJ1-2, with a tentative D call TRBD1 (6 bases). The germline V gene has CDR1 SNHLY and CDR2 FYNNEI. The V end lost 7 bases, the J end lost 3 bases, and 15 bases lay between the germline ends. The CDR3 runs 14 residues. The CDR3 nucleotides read TGTGCCAGCAAGGACACAGGGCTTGACTATGGCTACACCTTC. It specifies CASKDTGLDYGYTF.

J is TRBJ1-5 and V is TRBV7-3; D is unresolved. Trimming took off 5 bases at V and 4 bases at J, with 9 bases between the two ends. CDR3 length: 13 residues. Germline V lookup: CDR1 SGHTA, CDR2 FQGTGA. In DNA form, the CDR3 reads TGTGCCAGCAGCCCACACGGGAATCAGCCCCAGCATTTT. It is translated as CASSPHGNQPQHF.

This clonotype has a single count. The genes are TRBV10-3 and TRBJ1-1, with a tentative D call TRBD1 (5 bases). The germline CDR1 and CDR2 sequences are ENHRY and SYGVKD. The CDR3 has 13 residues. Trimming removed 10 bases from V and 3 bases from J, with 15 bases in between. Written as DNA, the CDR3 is TGTGCCAGGACCCCGGGACGTGACACTGAAGCTTTCTTT. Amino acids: CARTPGRDTEAFF.

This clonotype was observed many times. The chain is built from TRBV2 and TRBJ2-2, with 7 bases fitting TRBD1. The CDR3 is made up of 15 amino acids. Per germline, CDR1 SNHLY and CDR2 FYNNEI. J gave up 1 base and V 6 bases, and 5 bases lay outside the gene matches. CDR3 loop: CASRPRTGNTGELFF. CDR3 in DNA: TGTGCCAGCAGACCTAGGACAGGGAACACCGGGGAGCTGTTTTTT. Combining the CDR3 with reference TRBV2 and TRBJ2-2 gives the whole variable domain EPEVTQTPSHQVTQMGQEVILRCVPISNHLYFYWYRQILGQKVEFLVSFYNNEISEKSEIFDDQFSVERPDGSNFTLKIRSTKLEDSAMYFCASRPRTGNTGELFFGEGSRLTVL.

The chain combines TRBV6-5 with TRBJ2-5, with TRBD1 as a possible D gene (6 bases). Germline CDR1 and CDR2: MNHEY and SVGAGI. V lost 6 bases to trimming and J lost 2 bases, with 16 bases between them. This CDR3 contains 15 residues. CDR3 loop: CASRVTGALQETQYF. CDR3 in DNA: TGTGCCAGCAGGGTGACAGGAGCCCTTCAAGAGACCCAGTACTTC.

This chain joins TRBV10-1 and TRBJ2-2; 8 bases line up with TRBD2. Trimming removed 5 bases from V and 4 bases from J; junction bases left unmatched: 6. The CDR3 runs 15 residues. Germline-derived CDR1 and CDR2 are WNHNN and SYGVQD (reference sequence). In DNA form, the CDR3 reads TGCGCCAGCAGTAAGTTGCGGGAGGCCACCGGGGAGCTGTTTTTT. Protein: CASSKLREATGELFF.

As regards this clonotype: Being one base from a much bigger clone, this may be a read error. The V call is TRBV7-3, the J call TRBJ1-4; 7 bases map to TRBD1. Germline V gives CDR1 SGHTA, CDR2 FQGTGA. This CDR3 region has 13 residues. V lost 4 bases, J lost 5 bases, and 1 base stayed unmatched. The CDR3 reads CASSSQGNEKLFF. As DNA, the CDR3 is TGTGCCAGCAGCTCACAGGGGAATGAAAAACTGTTTTTT.

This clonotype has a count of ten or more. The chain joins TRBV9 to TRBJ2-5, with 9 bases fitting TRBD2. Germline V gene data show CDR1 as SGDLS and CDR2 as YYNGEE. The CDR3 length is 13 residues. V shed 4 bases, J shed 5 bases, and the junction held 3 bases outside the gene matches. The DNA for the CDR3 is TGTGCCAGCAGCCGGGCGGGAGGGGAGACCCAGTACTTC. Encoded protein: CASSRAGGETQYF.

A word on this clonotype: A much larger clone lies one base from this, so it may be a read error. CDR3 bases: TGTGCCAGCAGCTCCCGGACAGGGGGCGTGGATGGCTACACCTTC. This encodes CASSSRTGGVDGYTF. V usage is TRBV7-8 and J usage is TRBJ1-2, with TRBD1 matching over 11 bases. Unmatched junction bases numbered 7, after V lost 4 bases and J lost 6 bases. Germline V gene data show CDR1 as SGHVS and CDR2 as FQNEAQ. The CDR3 sequence is 15 residues long.

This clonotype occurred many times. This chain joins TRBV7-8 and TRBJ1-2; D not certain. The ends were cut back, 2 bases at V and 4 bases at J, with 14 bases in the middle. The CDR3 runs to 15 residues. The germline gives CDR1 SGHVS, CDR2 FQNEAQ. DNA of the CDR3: TGTGCCAGCAGCTTACCCCCCGGCAGTTCCTATGGCTACACCTTC. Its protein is CASSLPPGSSYGYTF. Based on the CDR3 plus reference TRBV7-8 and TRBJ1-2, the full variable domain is GAGVSQSPRYKVAKRGQDVALRCDPISGHVSLFWYQQALGQGPEFLTYFQNEAQLDKSGLPSDRFFAERPEGSVSTLKIQRTQQEDSAVYLCASSLPPGSSYGYTFGSGTRLTVV.

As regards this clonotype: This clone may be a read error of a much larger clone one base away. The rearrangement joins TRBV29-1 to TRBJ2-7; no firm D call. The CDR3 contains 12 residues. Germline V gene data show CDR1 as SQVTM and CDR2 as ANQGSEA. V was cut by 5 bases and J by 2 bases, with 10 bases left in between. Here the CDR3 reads CSVRTYPYEQYF. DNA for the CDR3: TGCAGCGTTCGGACGTACCCCTACGAGCAGTACTTC.

CDR3 nucleotides: TGCAGCGTTGAAGGGACAGGTTGGGGAGAGACCCAGTACTTC. Protein product: CSVEGTGWGETQYF. The rearrangement joins TRBV29-1 to TRBJ2-5; TRBD1 matches 7 bases. This CDR3 spans 14 amino acids. The trim removed 1 base at V and 4 bases at J, leaving 6 bases unmatched. Looked up from germline, CDR1 is SQVTM and CDR2 is ANQGSEA.

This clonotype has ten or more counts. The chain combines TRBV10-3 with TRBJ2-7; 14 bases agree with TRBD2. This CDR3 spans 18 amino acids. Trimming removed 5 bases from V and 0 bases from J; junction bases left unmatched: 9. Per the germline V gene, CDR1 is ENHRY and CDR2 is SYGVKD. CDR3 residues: CAISTGLAGVGRSYEQYF. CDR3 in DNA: TGTGCCATCAGTACGGGACTAGCGGGAGTGGGCCGCTCCTACGAGCAGTACTTC.

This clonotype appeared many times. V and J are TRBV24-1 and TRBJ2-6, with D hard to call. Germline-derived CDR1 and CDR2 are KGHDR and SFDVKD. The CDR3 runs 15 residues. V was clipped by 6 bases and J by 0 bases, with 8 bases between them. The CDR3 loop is CATSSVFSGANVLTF. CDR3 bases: TGTGCCACCAGTAGCGTTTTCTCTGGGGCCAACGTCCTGACTTTC.

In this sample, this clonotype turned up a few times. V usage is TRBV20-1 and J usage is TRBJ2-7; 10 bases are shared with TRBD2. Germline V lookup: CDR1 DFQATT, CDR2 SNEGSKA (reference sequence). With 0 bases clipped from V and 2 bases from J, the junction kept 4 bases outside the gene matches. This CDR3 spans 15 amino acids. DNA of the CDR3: TGCAGTGCTAGAGAAATGGGACTAGCGACCTACGAGCAGTACTTC. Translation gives CSAREMGLATYEQYF.

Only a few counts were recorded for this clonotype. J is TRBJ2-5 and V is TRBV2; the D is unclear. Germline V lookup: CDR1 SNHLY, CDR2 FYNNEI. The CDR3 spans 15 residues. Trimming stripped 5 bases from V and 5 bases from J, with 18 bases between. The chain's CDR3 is CASSYSMRKRETQYF. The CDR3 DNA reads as TGTGCCAGCAGTTACTCGATGAGGAAACGGGAGACCCAGTACTTC.

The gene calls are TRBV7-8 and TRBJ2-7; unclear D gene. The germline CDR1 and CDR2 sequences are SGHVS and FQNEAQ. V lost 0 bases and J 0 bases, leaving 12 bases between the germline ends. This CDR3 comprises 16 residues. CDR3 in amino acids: CASSLAMVRPSYEQYF. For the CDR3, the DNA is TGTGCCAGCAGCTTAGCGATGGTTAGGCCCTCCTACGAGCAGTACTTC.

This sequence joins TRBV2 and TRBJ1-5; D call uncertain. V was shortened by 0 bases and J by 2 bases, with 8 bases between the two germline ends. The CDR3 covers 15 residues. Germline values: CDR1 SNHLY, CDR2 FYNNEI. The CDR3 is CASSEAVGGNQPQHF. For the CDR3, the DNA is TGTGCCAGCAGTGAAGCAGTCGGGGGCAATCAGCCCCAGCATTTT.

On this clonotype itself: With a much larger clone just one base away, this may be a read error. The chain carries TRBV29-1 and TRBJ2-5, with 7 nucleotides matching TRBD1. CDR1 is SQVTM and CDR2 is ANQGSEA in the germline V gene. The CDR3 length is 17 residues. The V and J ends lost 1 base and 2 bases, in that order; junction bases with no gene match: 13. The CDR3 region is CSVEAAVGAGGQETQYF. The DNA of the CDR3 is TGCAGCGTTGAAGCCGCCGTCGGTGCAGGGGGACAAGAGACCCAGTACTTC.

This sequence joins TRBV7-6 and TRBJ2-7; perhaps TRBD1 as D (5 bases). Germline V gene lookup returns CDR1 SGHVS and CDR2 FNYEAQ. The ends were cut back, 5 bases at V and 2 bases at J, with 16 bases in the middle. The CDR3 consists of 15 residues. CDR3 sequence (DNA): TGTGCCAGCAGCCAAGGTGGCAGGGTTGCCTACGAGCAGTACTTC. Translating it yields CASSQGGRVAYEQYF.